The 10 T cell receptor beta chains below come from one sample, sequenced in a study of cytomegalovirus exposure and HLA in healthy donors. Primers for the PCR totalled 60 Vbeta and 13 Jbeta. Data came from immunoSEQ multiplex PCR; TCRdb stores just in-frame clones and leaves some out. The sample has some 89,000 clones; about 70% are singletons. Sequenced material: PBMCs. The receptor source for this set is a man aged 55 to 70 in good health and CMV-seronegative.

The V call is TRBV4-3, the J call TRBJ2-1; 14 bases map to TRBD2. V lost 4 bases, J lost 8 bases, and 4 bases stayed unmatched. Germline lookup yields CDR1 LGHNA and CDR2 YSLEER. This CDR3 spans 15 amino acids. The CDR3 here is CASSPGLAGVDEQFF. Written as DNA, the CDR3 is TGCGCCAGCAGCCCGGGACTAGCGGGGGTCGATGAGCAGTTCTTC.

V gene TRBV7-2 combines with J gene TRBJ2-7, with D possibly matching TRBD1 (6 bases). The CDR3 loop spans 14 amino acids. Germline CDR1 and CDR2: SGHTA and FQGNSA. Trimming removed 3 bases at V and 5 bases at J, with 14 bases between. CDR3: CASSFSQGTDEQYF. CDR3 bases: TGTGCCAGCAGCTTTAGTCAGGGGACGGACGAGCAGTACTTC.

The chain carries TRBV7-2 and TRBJ2-7, with 8 bases aligning to TRBD2. Germline lookup yields CDR1 SGHTA and CDR2 FQGNSA. The CDR3 has 14 residues. J lost 6 bases, V lost 7 bases, and 11 bases had no gene match. The CDR3 DNA reads TGTGCCAGCATATCACGGGGGGGGGCCCTCGAGCAGTACTTC. It specifies CASISRGGALEQYF. Filled out from reference TRBV7-2 and TRBJ2-7, the complete variable domain reads GAGVSQSPSNKVTEKGKDVELRCDPISGHTALYWYRQSLGQGLEFLIYFQGNSAPDKSGLPSDRFSAERTGGSVSTLTIQRTQQEDSAVYLCASISRGGALEQYFGPGTRLTVT.

This chain uses TRBV2 with TRBJ1-5; possibly TRBD1 for D (5 bases). V was trimmed by 7 bases and J by 6 bases, leaving 19 bases between them. Germline V gene sequence: CDR1 SNHLY, CDR2 FYNNEI. The CDR3 length is 15 residues. In DNA, the CDR3 is TGTGCCAGCAAGAGGGCAGGGCTGGAGGGTCAGCCCCAGCATTTT. Protein: CASKRAGLEGQPQHF.

The rearrangement joins TRBV5-6 to TRBJ2-3; D is perhaps TRBD1 (5 bases). Germline V gives CDR1 SGHDT, CDR2 YYEEEE. The germline V and J ends were trimmed by 4 bases and 2 bases, with 14 bases remaining between them. The CDR3 has 15 amino acids. CDR3 loop: CASSLVWGLTDTQYF. CDR3 nucleotides: TGTGCCAGCAGCCTGGTGTGGGGCCTCACAGATACGCAGTATTTT.

This rearrangement joins TRBV5-1 to TRBJ1-6; 7 positions match TRBD1. CDR3 length: 16 amino acids. Germline loops: CDR1 SGHRS, CDR2 YFSETQ. Germline trimming cut 4 bases from V and 8 bases from J; bases unmatched to any gene: 12. The CDR3 is CASSLEIRDSDSPLHF. CDR3 DNA: TGCGCCAGCAGCCTGGAGATCCGGGACAGCGATTCACCCCTCCACTTT.

The gene calls are TRBV4-2 and TRBJ2-5; D is possibly TRBD1 (7 bases). The germline V gene encodes CDR1 LGHNA and CDR2 YNFKEQ. Trimming stripped 1 base from V and 5 bases from J, with 17 bases between. The CDR3 contains 16 residues. Here the CDR3 DNA reads TGTGCCAGCAGCCAAGGAAGCAGGGGGGTGCAGGAGACCCAGTACTTC. This sequence encodes CASSQGSRGVQETQYF.

The J gene is TRBJ2-7, the V gene TRBV6-5; D might be TRBD1 (5 bases). The CDR3 sequence is 15 residues long. Germline-derived CDR1 and CDR2 are MNHEY and SVGAGI. V lost 6 bases to trimming and J lost 4 bases, with 19 bases between them. This CDR3 reads CASRTTGLGMYEQYF. The CDR3, as DNA: TGTGCCAGCAGAACTACAGGCCTGGGGATGTACGAGCAGTACTTC.

A word on this clone: A read error may produce the germline difference seen at one junction end. The rearrangement joins TRBV11-2 to TRBJ1-2, with TRBD1 identical over 8 bases. This CDR3 contains 13 residues. The germline V gene encodes CDR1 SGHAT and CDR2 FQNNGV. The chain's CDR3 is CASSLDRGNGYTF. DNA of the CDR3: TGTGCCAGCAGCCTAGACAGGGGTAACGGCTACACCTTC.

The V call is TRBV5-1, the J call TRBJ2-7; 7 bases agree with TRBD2. Germline CDR1 is SGHRS and CDR2 is YFSETQ. The CDR3 runs to 14 residues. The trim removed 0 bases at V and 3 bases at J, leaving 3 bases unmatched. CDR3 protein: CASSLASGSYEQYF. The CDR3 coding sequence is TGCGCCAGCAGCTTGGCTAGCGGTAGCTACGAGCAGTACTTC. Using reference TRBV5-1 and TRBJ2-7 for the parts outside the CDR3, the full variable domain is KAGVTQTPRYLIKTRGQQVTLSCSPISGHRSVSWYQQTPGQGLQFLFEYFSETQRNKGNFPGRFSGRQFSNSRSEMNVSTLELGDSALYLCASSLASGSYEQYFGPGTRLTVT.